A single T cell receptor beta chain is shown here with its context. With a far larger clone one base away, a read error is the likely cause. Within the sample, other DNA sequences also encode this same CDR3. Clones were read by immunoSEQ multiplex PCR, and TCRdb kept only the in-frame ones, dropping some. The repertoire has about half a million clones, around 77% of them found once; the top ten carry 12%. There are 14 residues in the CDR3. Germline V CDR1 and CDR2: SGHRS, YFSETQ. This sample stems from a study of shared clonotypes between healthy human individuals. This TCR came from a woman between 40 and 55 years old in good health. Some clones in this sample may be carry-over from other donors' samples. The chain carries TRBV5-1 and TRBJ2-7; a weak D match, TRBD1 (5 bases). The sequenced sample was PBMCs. The CDR3 nucleotides are TGCGCCAGCAGCTTGGGGGTTGGACAAGACGAGCAATACTTC. Protein sequence: CASSLGVGQDEQYF. The whole variable domain, remainder taken from reference TRBV5-1 and TRBJ2-7, is KAGVTQTPRYLIKTRGQQVTLSCSPISGHRSVSWYQQTPGQGLQFLFEYFSETQRNKGNFPGRFSGRQFSNSRSEMNVSTLELGDSALYLCASSLGVGQDEQYFGPGTRLTVT.